One T cell receptor (beta chain) is described in this entry. Its specificity is not known. This sample is part of a study of shared clonotypes between healthy human individuals. Once extracted for a subset, genomic DNA was divided evenly among several immunoSEQ plates. Only in-frame clones appear in the TCRdb table, and some are missing; sequencing was by immunoSEQ multiplex PCR. The sample carries 2 million to 2.5 million clones, 85% to 95% recorded once. Whole-study results and caveats: Relative to clonotypes present in all four donors, those not shared had lower generation probabilities.

The study drew its donors from healthy HIV-negative adults without recent acute infections or vaccinations. CD4+ cells underwent separation, giving CD45RA+ naive and CD45RA-negative memory subsets. The sequence came from a man aged 18 to 29 in good health. Sequenced input: naive CD4+ T cells sorted from blood. Subset indicated: CD45RA+ positively selected.

The CDR3: CASSVGDSHNYEQYF. The CDR3 nucleotides are TGTGCCAGCAGCGTAGGAGACTCACATAATTACGAGCAGTACTTC. This rearrangement joins TRBV9 to TRBJ2-7; D remains ambiguous. The germline V and J ends were trimmed by 0 bases and 4 bases, with 14 bases remaining between them. Germline CDR1 and CDR2: SGDLS and YYNGEE. This CDR3 spans 15 amino acids.